A selection of T cell receptor beta chains follows, all from one sample in a study of response to subunit inactivated influenza vaccine. A single record per CDR3 protein comes from TCRdb applying MiXCR to the RT-PCR reads. The table has around 790,000 distinct CDR3 sequences, approximately 21% seen once. The sample here was PBMCs from blood, taken approximately 5 days after vaccination. These receptors were taken from a man in his forties or fifties who received an inactivated influenza vaccine. Each CDR3 is given with its conserved first and last residue. D genes are given only for firm matches. The listing skips clone size in some rows; elsewhere it reads once, few, many or a size class.

v_call: TRBV18
j_call: TRBJ2-7
clone_size: -
d_call: TRBD2
cdr3_aa: CASSPQAGGLSCEQYF
cdr3_nt: TGTGCCAGCTCACCTCAAGCGGGGGGGCTCTCCTGCGAGCAGTACTTC

v_call: TRBV4-3
j_call: TRBJ2-7
clone_size: few
d_call: TRBD2
cdr3_aa: CASSQERLAGYEQYF
cdr3_nt: TGCGCCAGCAGCCAGGAAAGACTAGCAGGCTACGAGCAGTACTTC

v_call: TRBV4-2
j_call: TRBJ2-1
clone_size: -
d_call: -
cdr3_aa: CASSQSWGKKEQFF
cdr3_nt: TGTGCCAGCAGCCAAAGCTGGGGAAAGAAGGAGCAGTTCTTC

v_call: TRBV20-1
j_call: TRBJ1-1
clone_size: -
d_call: -
cdr3_aa: CSASGGFEAFF
cdr3_nt: TGCAGTGCCAGCGGAGGGTTTGAAGCTTTCTTT

v_call: TRBV10-3
j_call: TRBJ2-3
clone_size: few
d_call: TRBD2
cdr3_aa: CAISPEWVAGVYSTDTQYF
cdr3_nt: TGTGCCATCAGCCCAGAATGGGTAGCGGGAGTCTACAGCACAGATACGCAGTATTTT

v_call: TRBV12-3/TRBV12-4
j_call: TRBJ1-3
clone_size: -
d_call: -
cdr3_aa: CASSFTGNTIYF
cdr3_nt: TGTGCCAGCAGTTTCACTGGAAACACCATATATTTT

v_call: TRBV12-3/TRBV12-4
j_call: TRBJ2-7
clone_size: -
d_call: -
cdr3_aa: CASGQKGPHGEQYF
cdr3_nt: TGTGCCAGCGGCCAAAAAGGGCCCCACGGCGAGCAGTACTTC

v_call: TRBV15
j_call: TRBJ2-7
clone_size: -
d_call: -
cdr3_aa: CATSTARTYEQYF
cdr3_nt: TGTGCCACCAGCACCGCCAGGACCTACGAGCAGTACTTC

v_call: TRBV5-1
j_call: TRBJ2-7
clone_size: -
d_call: TRBD1
cdr3_aa: CASSLRGTGDYEQYF
cdr3_nt: TGCGCCAGCAGCTTGCGAGGGACAGGGGACTACGAGCAGTACTTC

v_call: TRBV7-7
j_call: TRBJ2-2
clone_size: few
d_call: TRBD1
cdr3_aa: CASSPTGGYTGELFF
cdr3_nt: TGTGCTAGCAGCCCGACAGGGGGGTACACCGGGGAGCTGTTTTTT

v_call: TRBV7-2
j_call: TRBJ2-4
clone_size: -
d_call: TRBD2
cdr3_aa: CASSLTSENIQYF
cdr3_nt: TGTGCCAGCAGCCTCACTAGCGAAAACATTCAGTACTTC

v_call: TRBV10-3
j_call: TRBJ1-1
clone_size: few
d_call: -
cdr3_aa: CAISLGGADTEAFF
cdr3_nt: TGTGCCATCAGCCTAGGGGGGGCAGACACTGAAGCTTTCTTT

v_call: TRBV4-2
j_call: TRBJ2-5
clone_size: -
d_call: TRBD1
cdr3_aa: CASSPYYDRELQETQYF
cdr3_nt: TGTGCCAGCAGTCCTTACTACGACAGGGAGCTACAAGAGACCCAGTACTTC

v_call: TRBV5-4
j_call: TRBJ1-1
clone_size: -
d_call: -
cdr3_aa: CASSFVGFSANTEAFF
cdr3_nt: TGTGCCAGCAGCTTCGTCGGCTTTTCAGCGAACACTGAAGCTTTCTTT

v_call: TRBV4-2
j_call: TRBJ1-4
clone_size: many
d_call: -
cdr3_aa: CASSQDAGPRTEKLFF
cdr3_nt: TGTGCCAGCAGCCAAGATGCAGGGCCTCGTACTGAAAAACTGTTTTTT

v_call: TRBV5-1
j_call: TRBJ1-2
clone_size: few
d_call: -
cdr3_aa: CASSLSGQYGYTF
cdr3_nt: TGCGCCAGCAGCTTGTCAGGACAGTATGGCTACACCTTC

v_call: TRBV6-2/TRBV6-3
j_call: TRBJ2-5
clone_size: -
d_call: -
cdr3_aa: CASSYVTSQETQYF
cdr3_nt: TGTGCCAGCAGTTACGTGACTAGCCAAGAGACCCAGTACTTC

v_call: TRBV29-1
j_call: TRBJ2-4
clone_size: -
d_call: -
cdr3_aa: CSVEIAKNIQYF
cdr3_nt: TGCAGCGTTGAAATAGCCAAAAACATTCAGTACTTC

v_call: TRBV4-3
j_call: TRBJ2-7
clone_size: few
d_call: TRBD1
cdr3_aa: CASSQGQGPGYEQYF
cdr3_nt: TGCGCCAGCAGCCAAGGACAGGGGCCGGGATACGAGCAGTACTTC

v_call: TRBV10-3
j_call: TRBJ1-2
clone_size: -
d_call: -
cdr3_aa: CAISESLGSANYGYTF
cdr3_nt: TGTGCCATCAGTGAGTCGTTGGGATCAGCTAACTATGGCTACACCTTC

v_call: TRBV4-2
j_call: TRBJ2-5
clone_size: few
d_call: -
cdr3_aa: CASSQDSEETQYF
cdr3_nt: TGTGCCAGCAGCCAAGATTCCGAAGAGACCCAGTACTTC

v_call: TRBV4-2
j_call: TRBJ2-1
clone_size: few
d_call: -
cdr3_aa: CASSRPPGEVDEQFF
cdr3_nt: TGTGCCAGCAGCCGTCCCCCAGGGGAAGTTGATGAGCAGTTCTTC

v_call: TRBV28
j_call: TRBJ2-1
clone_size: -
d_call: TRBD2
cdr3_aa: CASSFARTSQKNEQFF
cdr3_nt: TGTGCCAGCAGTTTTGCTCGGACTAGTCAGAAGAATGAGCAGTTCTTC

v_call: TRBV5-4
j_call: TRBJ2-7
clone_size: -
d_call: -
cdr3_aa: CASSPSQGSDEQYF
cdr3_nt: TGTGCCAGCAGCCCCTCTCAGGGATCGGACGAGCAGTACTTC

v_call: TRBV5-1
j_call: TRBJ2-2
clone_size: few
d_call: TRBD2
cdr3_aa: CASSRGGTSGGPNTGELFF
cdr3_nt: TGCGCCAGCAGCCGGGGAGGGACTAGCGGGGGACCGAACACCGGGGAGCTGTTTTTT

v_call: TRBV28
j_call: TRBJ2-7
clone_size: few
d_call: TRBD2
cdr3_aa: CASTEAGGPDEQYF
cdr3_nt: TGTGCCAGCACTGAAGCGGGAGGGCCCGATGAGCAGTACTTC

v_call: TRBV10-2
j_call: TRBJ1-1
clone_size: few
d_call: -
cdr3_aa: CASSESKWPGDANTEAFF
cdr3_nt: TGCGCCAGCAGTGAGTCGAAGTGGCCAGGTGATGCGAACACTGAAGCTTTCTTT

v_call: TRBV7-8
j_call: TRBJ2-7
clone_size: once
d_call: TRBD2
cdr3_aa: CASSSGVGTSDEQYF
cdr3_nt: TGTGCCAGCAGCTCGGGCGTAGGGACTAGCGACGAGCAGTACTTC

v_call: TRBV7-9
j_call: TRBJ1-1
clone_size: few
d_call: -
cdr3_aa: CASSLVKGTNEAFF
cdr3_nt: TGTGCCAGCAGCTTAGTGAAAGGGACTAATGAAGCTTTCTTT

v_call: TRBV16
j_call: TRBJ2-7
clone_size: -
d_call: -
cdr3_aa: CASSQSDGDEQYF
cdr3_nt: TGTGCCAGCAGCCAATCCGACGGAGACGAGCAGTACTTC

v_call: TRBV6-2/TRBV6-3
j_call: TRBJ2-5
clone_size: few
d_call: -
cdr3_aa: CASRKVGQETQYF
cdr3_nt: TGTGCCAGCAGGAAAGTTGGGCAAGAGACCCAGTACTTC

v_call: TRBV20-1
j_call: TRBJ1-1
clone_size: -
d_call: -
cdr3_aa: CSARVSGETEAFF
cdr3_nt: TGCAGTGCTAGAGTTTCGGGGGAGACTGAAGCTTTCTTT

v_call: TRBV7-9
j_call: TRBJ1-1
clone_size: many
d_call: -
cdr3_aa: CADRVGVNTEAFF
cdr3_nt: TGTGCAGACCGAGTTGGGGTTAACACTGAAGCTTTCTTT

v_call: TRBV20-1
j_call: TRBJ2-1
clone_size: few
d_call: -
cdr3_aa: CKPLAWDNEQFF
cdr3_nt: TGCAAGCCCCTCGCCTGGGATAATGAGCAGTTCTTC

v_call: TRBV16
j_call: TRBJ2-5
clone_size: few
d_call: TRBD1
cdr3_aa: CASSQSNRGETQYF
cdr3_nt: TGTGCCAGCAGCCAATCGAACAGGGGAGAGACCCAGTACTTC

v_call: TRBV7-9
j_call: TRBJ2-7
clone_size: few
d_call: -
cdr3_aa: CASSLAEGEQYF
cdr3_nt: TGTGCCAGCAGCTTAGCGGAGGGAGAGCAGTACTTC

v_call: TRBV20-1
j_call: TRBJ2-2
clone_size: -
d_call: TRBD1
cdr3_aa: CSAPGTGVPGELFF
cdr3_nt: TGCAGTGCGCCCGGGACAGGGGTTCCCGGGGAGCTGTTTTTT

v_call: TRBV27
j_call: TRBJ2-4
clone_size: -
d_call: TRBD1
cdr3_aa: CASSFRDRGRNIQYF
cdr3_nt: TGTGCCAGCAGTTTCCGGGACAGGGGCCGAAACATTCAGTACTTC

v_call: TRBV29-1
j_call: TRBJ2-1
clone_size: many
d_call: -
cdr3_aa: CSVETGAFLAHNEQFF
cdr3_nt: TGCAGCGTTGAAACGGGTGCCTTCCTAGCCCACAATGAGCAGTTCTTC

v_call: TRBV10-3
j_call: TRBJ1-5
clone_size: -
d_call: -
cdr3_aa: CAISGGHRQSPQHF
cdr3_nt: TGTGCCATCAGTGGGGGGCACCGACAATCACCCCAGCATTTT

v_call: TRBV4-1
j_call: TRBJ2-1
clone_size: -
d_call: -
cdr3_aa: CASSQDPPGVRFF
cdr3_nt: TGCGCCAGCAGCCAAGATCCCCCAGGGGTCAGGTTCTTC

v_call: TRBV20-1
j_call: TRBJ2-4
clone_size: -
d_call: TRBD1
cdr3_aa: CSAHPGQGNIQYF
cdr3_nt: TGCAGTGCGCACCCGGGACAGGGGAACATTCAGTACTTC

v_call: TRBV4-1
j_call: TRBJ2-1
clone_size: -
d_call: -
cdr3_aa: CASSQARSRNEQFF
cdr3_nt: TGCGCCAGCAGCCAAGCGCGCAGCCGCAATGAGCAGTTCTTC